The source of this T cell receptor beta chain is a study of technical replicates of blood from a handful of donors (dated by TCRdb to the late 2010s). The library came from the immunoSEQ multiplex PCR assay. TCRdb took this table from immuneACCESS and kept in-frame rearrangements with V and J called. Such tables lack part of the clones; where checked against another copy, unresolved V genes explain under half of the gap, and the rest is unexplained. The table for this sample lists tens of thousands of clones; around nine tenths of them were counted only once. The leading ten clones occupy about 4.7% of the sample. CDR1 and CDR2 (SGHVS, FNYEAQ) derive from the germline V gene. From cysteine to phenylalanine, the CDR3 is 14 amino acids long. The entry retains the CDR3 DNA only, 42 bases that are in frame from base 1. V sheds 5 bases and J sheds 5 bases, leaving 16 bases between their ends. About this clone itself: Its cognate antigen has yet to be identified. Base qualities were left out, and no much larger clone turns up one base away.

This chain joins TRBV7-6 to TRBJ2-7; the D gene is possibly TRBD1, with 5 bases matching. Sequencing used PBMCs. This TCR was recovered from a human donor in good health. Some clones in this sample may be carry-over from other donors' samples. The CDR3 region has the sequence CASSQTAGSNEQYF. The nucleotide sequence is given as TGTGCCAGCAGCCAAACGGCAGGGTCCAACGAGCAGTACTTC.